This TCR beta chain was retrieved from a study of cytomegalovirus exposure and HLA in healthy donors. Germline-derived CDR1 and CDR2 are LNHDA and SQIVND (reference sequence). This CDR3 has 17 residues. V dropped 3 bases and J dropped 6; count of bases not matched to a gene: 15. Both 60 Vbeta primers and 13 Jbeta primers went into the PCR. The protocol was immunoSEQ multiplex PCR, while the TCRdb copy is restricted to in-frame clones and leaves out a portion. This sample has some 90,000 clones, with roughly 80% found just once. This sequence originates from a man aged 45-65 years in good health and CMV-seropositive. The V and J genes are TRBV19 and TRBJ2-3; 7 bases are a match to TRBD1. The specimen sequenced was PBMCs. The DNA of the CDR3 is TGTGCCAGTAGTATTACGTTCCGGTCGGAGACAGGGGATACGCAGTATTTT. Translated: CASSITFRSETGDTQYF.